This entry describes one T cell receptor (beta chain). These data belong to a study of blood T cells in healthy people across ages. About the research overall: In model experiments, template switching was able to capture about one barcoded beta molecule for every two T cells that were present.

Sample-barcoded 5' priming and a J-beta primer mix drove a second PCR of roughly 7 to 11 cycles. MiXCR, applied by TCRdb to the 5' RACE reads, yields one record per CDR3 protein. The sample holds over 450,000 distinct CDR3 sequences; 20% to 30% are singletons and the top ten take around 10%. The CDR3 totals 13 residues. Between the trimmed V and J ends, which lost 0 bases and 7 bases, there was a span of 12 bases. The germline V gene encodes CDR1 GTSNPN and CDR2 SVGIG (reference sequence). Every sample yielded at least 6.5 million isolated PBMCs. The data also belong to a second study, concerning T cells of mothers and their children. That report notes: It was related mother-child pairs that showed slightly higher overlap than unrelated pairs, without reaching significance.

This chain links TRBV30 with TRBJ1-2; no definite D call. The TCR sequence derives from a boy between 10 and 17 years old in good health. The sample was blood. The CDR3 DNA follows: TGTGCCTGGAGTGTGGGTGGGCGCGGTGGCTACACCTTC. Amino acids: CAWSVGGRGGYTF.